This T cell receptor beta chain was identified in a study of human T cells and chemical hapten exposure. Looking at the study overall: Per-sample TCR yield variation was attributed mainly to small pooled library volume differences.

Via MiXCR, TCRdb re-called the RACE reads, giving one row per CDR3 protein. The table has under 110,000 distinct CDR3 sequences, less than 15% seen once. The table lists this clonotype with many counts. As yet, its antigen is unknown. Study-level points and caveats: Expanded TCRs were compared with controls, and the expanded TCRs formed significantly more large CDR3 similarity clusters.

The germline V gene has CDR1 LGHNA and CDR2 YSLEER. The CDR3 runs to 13 residues. Trimming cost V 1 base and J 2 bases, with 5 bases left between them. As to time point: pre-sensitization, week 0. Stated treatment: therapeutic diphenylcyclopropenone sensitization with weekly scalp DPC. The starting material was whole blood, obtained in connection with sensitization to the hapten diphenylcyclopropenone (DPC). The chain couples TRBV4-3 to TRBJ2-5; D not resolved. This clonotype was sampled from a woman aged 50 to 65 with alopecia areata. Some clones in this sample may be carry-over from other donors' samples. This chain's CDR3 is CASSQGSQETQYF. The DNA for the CDR3 is TGCGCCAGCAGCCAAGGGTCTCAAGAGACCCAGTACTTC.